One sample yielded the 27 T cell receptor beta chains listed below, sequenced in a study of T cell repertoires in cytomegalovirus infection. TCRdb called the reads again in MiXCR, with one record for every CDR3 protein. Of about 260,000 distinct CDR3 sequences in the sample, around 15% are singletons; the top ten hold roughly 8.9%. The material sequenced was PBMCs. The receptors here all came from a human donor in good health (CMV status not recorded). Some clones in this sample may be carry-over from other donors' samples.

The rearrangement joins TRBV7-9 to TRBJ1-5, with D unclear. Germline V CDR1 and CDR2: SEHNR, FQNEAQ (reference sequence). This CDR3 has 12 amino acids. The V end was cut by 5 bases, the J end by 4 bases, with 6 bases between. The CDR3 region is CASSKKNQPQHF. The CDR3 DNA is TGTGCCAGCAGCAAAAAAAATCAGCCCCAGCATTTT.

The gene calls are TRBV28 and TRBJ2-1, with 13 bases fitting TRBD2. Trimming took 2 bases from V and 9 from J; bases not matched to a gene: 10. CDR3 length: 17 amino acids. Germline assignment: CDR1 MDHEN and CDR2 SYDVKM. As DNA, the CDR3 is TGTGCCAGCAGTTTACCTAGGGGACTAGCGGGAAGCTCTGAGCAGTTCTTC. Its translation is CASSLPRGLAGSSEQFF.

This clonotype occurred many times. The J gene is TRBJ2-5, the V gene TRBV7-2, with a possible D match to TRBD1 (7 bases). The CDR3 covers 15 residues. Trimming removed 1 base at V and 5 bases at J, with 14 bases between. Germline lookup yields CDR1 SGHTA and CDR2 FQGNSA. CDR3 nucleotide sequence: TGTGCCAGCAGCTTAGACAGGGGACTCGCCGAGACCCAGTACTTC. Translated, it gives CASSLDRGLAETQYF.

This clonotype was seen more than once but under ten times. The genes are TRBV29-1 and TRBJ2-7; 8 bases fit TRBD2. CDR1 is SQVTM, CDR2 ANQGSEA, per germline. V lost 6 bases and J lost 3; bases outside the gene matches: 7. CDR3 length: 13 residues. The CDR3 DNA reads as TGCAGCGTCCGGGGTGCGGGAGGCTACGAGCAGTACTTC. Translation: CSVRGAGGYEQYF.

This clonotype was seen only a few times. The V call is TRBV4-2, the J call TRBJ2-3, with D possibly being TRBD2 (6 bases). The CDR3 is 13 residues long. V was clipped by 5 bases and J by 3 bases, with 9 bases between them. From germline, CDR1 is LGHNA and CDR2 YNFKEQ. CDR3 nucleotides: TGTGCCAGCAGCGGGGGGAGAACAGATACGCAGTATTTT. It encodes CASSGGRTDTQYF.

This clonotype was recorded at least ten times. The chain employs TRBV7-2 and TRBJ1-6, with TRBD1 as a possible D gene (5 bases). With 6 bases removed from V and 9 bases from J, the gap between germline ends came to 15 bases. The length of the CDR3 is 14 residues. Germline V CDR1 and CDR2: SGHTA, FQGNSA. The CDR3 nucleotides read TGTGCCAGCAGTCGAGGGACCCCGGGTTCACCCCTCCACTTT. Protein product: CASSRGTPGSPLHF.

The V and J genes are TRBV20-1 and TRBJ1-2; possibly TRBD1 for D (5 bases). V was pared by 0 bases and J by 3 bases, with 8 bases between. Per germline, CDR1 DFQATT and CDR2 SNEGSKA (reference sequence). CDR3 length: 13 amino acids. The DNA of the CDR3 is TGCAGTGCTAGAGACAGGGCGGACTATGGCTACACCTTC. It encodes CSARDRADYGYTF.

This clonotype was picked up a small number of times. The gene calls are TRBV20-1 and TRBJ2-1; 12 nucleotides line up with TRBD2. The junction had 5 bases not matched to a gene; V was cut back by 6 bases and J by 5 bases. From germline, CDR1 is DFQATT and CDR2 SNEGSKA (reference sequence). The CDR3 contains 14 residues. DNA for the CDR3: TGCAGTGCGGAACTAGCGGGGGGACACAATGAGCAGTTCTTC. This encodes CSAELAGGHNEQFF.

This clonotype appeared many times. This chain links TRBV7-2 with TRBJ2-3, with D perhaps matching TRBD1 (6 bases). In germline, CDR1 is SGHTA, CDR2 FQGNSA. The CDR3 is 14 amino acids. V lost 5 bases and J 6 bases, leaving 15 bases between the germline ends. Written as DNA, the CDR3 is TGTGCCAGCAGCCCAGTGAGGGGGTGGGATACGCAGTATTTT. Residues: CASSPVRGWDTQYF.

This clonotype appeared many times. The chain combines TRBV12-3 or TRBV12-4 with TRBJ1-3; the match to TRBD1 covers 9 bases. With 5 bases clipped from V and 4 bases from J, the junction kept 3 bases outside the gene matches. The CDR3 is made up of 14 amino acids. The CDR3 loop is CASSRTGEGNTIYF. CDR3 DNA: TGTGCCAGCAGTCGGACAGGGGAAGGAAACACCATATATTTT.

This clonotype was counted at least ten times. Here the CDR3 DNA reads TGTGCCAGCAGCATGTTTCAGATGACCGGGGAGCTGTTTTTT. This translates into CASSMFQMTGELFF. The chain employs TRBV7-2 and TRBJ2-2; D gene unclear. Trimming shortened V by 5 bases and J by 5 bases, and 12 bases separated the two germline ends. The CDR3 sequence is 14 residues long. Looked up from germline, CDR1 is SGHTA and CDR2 is FQGNSA.

This clonotype was counted at least ten times. This chain connects TRBV7-2 to TRBJ2-2; 9 bases map to TRBD2. The J segment lost 8 bases and the V segment lost 1 base, leaving 5 bases of the junction unmatched. CDR1 and CDR2 from the germline V gene are SGHTA and FQGNSA. The CDR3 contains 15 residues. The CDR3 loop reads CASSLGLAVQGELFF. The CDR3 nucleotides are TGTGCCAGCAGCTTAGGACTAGCGGTCCAGGGGGAGCTGTTTTTT.

The sample holds many counts of this clonotype. The rearrangement uses TRBV2 and TRBJ1-2; D perhaps matches TRBD1 (5 bases). The germline V gene has CDR1 SNHLY and CDR2 FYNNEI. This CDR3 is 14 amino acids long. The V end lost 0 bases, the J end lost 4 bases, and 9 bases lay between the germline ends. The CDR3 sequence: CASSEALQGYGYTF. CDR3 sequence (DNA): TGTGCCAGCAGTGAAGCGCTCCAGGGCTATGGCTACACCTTC.

At least ten counts were recorded for this clonotype. The CDR3 is CASSSRTGAFF. Here the CDR3 DNA reads TGTGCCAGCAGTTCTCGGACAGGAGCTTTCTTT. This chain connects TRBV12-3 or TRBV12-4 to TRBJ1-1, with TRBD1 matching 7 bases. Unmatched junction bases numbered 3, after V lost 4 bases and J lost 10 bases. This CDR3 comprises 11 residues.

This clonotype was observed at least ten times. V and J are TRBV5-5 and TRBJ2-4, with 8 bases lining up with TRBD1. With 4 bases clipped from V and 5 bases from J, the junction kept 8 bases outside the gene matches. CDR1 is SGHKS and CDR2 is YYEKEE in the germline V gene (reference sequence). The CDR3 sequence is 15 residues long. The CDR3 protein is CASSKSGGGQNIQYF. CDR3 nucleotides: TGTGCCAGCAGCAAATCAGGGGGCGGGCAAAACATTCAGTACTTC.

There are a few counts of this clonotype. The chain has TRBV7-9 and TRBJ2-3, with unresolved D. The V end was cut by 6 bases, the J end by 0 bases, with 16 bases between. In germline, CDR1 is SEHNR, CDR2 FQNEAQ (reference sequence). This CDR3 has 16 residues. CDR3 DNA sequence: TGTGCCAGCAGTACCCAGTGGGCGCGGAGCACAGATACGCAGTATTTT. The encoded protein is CASSTQWARSTDTQYF. Full variable domain (outside the CDR3, taken from reference TRBV7-9 and TRBJ2-3): DTGVSQNPRHKITKRGQNVTFRCDPISEHNRLYWYRQTLGQGPEFLTYFQNEAQLEKSRLLSDRFSAERPKGSFSTLEIQRTEQGDSAMYLCASSTQWARSTDTQYFGPGTRLTVL.

The CDR3, as DNA: TGCAGTGCTAGAGTGGGGGGGGTCGTTGAGCAGTTCTTC. This codes for CSARVGGVVEQFF. The chain carries TRBV20-1 and TRBJ2-1; TRBD2 matches at 7 bases. Germline V gives CDR1 DFQATT, CDR2 SNEGSKA (reference sequence). The CDR3 consists of 13 residues. J lost 9 bases, V lost 1 base, and 6 bases had no gene match.

This clonotype showed up many times. The rearrangement joins TRBV28 to TRBJ2-5; D gene ambiguous. Germline V gene data show CDR1 as MDHEN and CDR2 as SYDVKM. Trimming cost V 5 bases and J 7 bases, with 8 bases left between them. The CDR3 is 11 residues long. The DNA of the CDR3 is TGTGCCAGCAGTACCCTTGGGACCCAGTACTTC. Protein sequence: CASSTLGTQYF.

At least ten counts were recorded for this clonotype. The chain combines TRBV4-1 with TRBJ2-7, with D tentatively TRBD1 (7 bases). Looked up from germline, CDR1 is MGHRA and CDR2 is YSYEKL. The germline V and J ends were trimmed by 10 bases and 1 base, with 17 bases remaining between them. The length of the CDR3 is 14 residues. The CDR3 reads CATTGDSGSYEQYF. In DNA, the CDR3 is TGCGCCACCACGGGGGACAGTGGTTCCTACGAGCAGTACTTC.

The rearrangement uses TRBV20-1 and TRBJ2-5, with D possibly called TRBD1 or TRBD2 (5 bases each). The CDR3 has 13 residues. V dropped 3 bases and J dropped 3 bases, with 11 bases sitting between them. Germline CDR1 and CDR2: DFQATT and SNEGSKA (reference sequence). CDR3 nucleotides: TGCAGTGCTAGGACCGGGGCAAAAGAGACCCAGTACTTC. This sequence encodes CSARTGAKETQYF.

The chain is built from TRBV4-1 and TRBJ2-5; D gene uncertain. Germline-derived CDR1 and CDR2 are MGHRA and YSYEKL. This CDR3 has 15 residues. Trimming pared 1 base from V and 2 bases from J, leaving 11 bases between. The CDR3 DNA is TGCGCCAGCAGCCAAGGGGCAGCAATTCAAGAGACCCAGTACTTC. It codes for CASSQGAAIQETQYF.

This clonotype was observed at least ten times. The rearrangement uses TRBV7-2 and TRBJ2-3, with D possibly matching TRBD2 (5 bases). Germline V gives CDR1 SGHTA, CDR2 FQGNSA. V was clipped by 7 bases and J by 1 base, with 12 bases between them. The length of the CDR3 is 14 residues. The DNA for the CDR3 is TGTGCCAGCACCCTCAGCGGAGGCACAGATACGCAGTATTTT. As protein: CASTLSGGTDTQYF.

The genes are TRBV29-1 and TRBJ1-2, with D perhaps matching TRBD1 (6 bases). The CDR3 length is 12 residues. The germline V and J ends were trimmed by 4 bases and 0 bases, with 6 bases remaining between them. Germline V gene data show CDR1 as SQVTM and CDR2 as ANQGSEA. The CDR3 sequence: CSVGGPNYGYTF. CDR3 in DNA: TGCAGCGTTGGGGGGCCTAACTATGGCTACACCTTC.

The J gene is TRBJ2-3, the V gene TRBV6-2 or TRBV6-3, with a weak D call TRBD2 (5 bases). Trimming removed 7 bases from V and 7 bases from J, with 12 bases in between. The CDR3 has 12 amino acids. Germline V lookup: CDR1 MNHEY, CDR2 SVGEGT. CDR3 residues: CASTADRNTQYF. CDR3 nucleotides: TGTGCCAGCACAGCGGATCGCAATACGCAGTATTTT.

The rearrangement uses TRBV20-1 and TRBJ1-3; D is possibly TRBD1 (5 bases). The CDR3 extends over 13 amino acids. V lost 0 bases, J lost 7 bases, and 10 bases lay in between. Germline V gene lookup returns CDR1 DFQATT and CDR2 SNEGSKA (reference sequence). CDR3 sequence: CSARDGRGNTIYF. CDR3 bases: TGCAGTGCTAGAGACGGCCGGGGGAACACCATATATTTT.

This clonotype was recorded at least ten times. CDR3 residues: CASSRRSAGTGDVTYEQYF. CDR3 bases: TGTGCCAGCAGCCGGAGGTCCGCTGGGACAGGGGACGTTACCTACGAGCAGTACTTC. The chain joins TRBV28 to TRBJ2-7, with TRBD1 matching 10 bases. CDR1 and CDR2 from the germline V gene are MDHEN and SYDVKM. The CDR3 length is 19 residues. Trimming cost V 6 bases and J 2 bases; bases outside gene matches: 19.

This clonotype turned up a few times. The chain couples TRBV4-2 to TRBJ1-1; D may be TRBD1 (5 bases). V lost 6 bases and J 0 bases, leaving 14 bases between the germline ends. The CDR3 totals 15 residues. Germline V gene data show CDR1 as LGHNA and CDR2 as YNFKEQ. CDR3 coding DNA: TGTGCCAGCAGGATTACGGACACTATGAACACTGAAGCTTTCTTT. Protein product: CASRITDTMNTEAFF.